A selection of T cell receptor beta chains follows, all from one sample in a study of OX40 agonist ivuxolimab in advanced cancers. Using immunoSEQ multiplex PCR, the repertoire was profiled, and TCRdb retains in-frame clones only, with some absent. Here the sample spans around 21,000 clones, roughly 80% being singletons. This sample comprised CD4+ or CD8+ T cells sorted from blood, obtained in a trial of the OX40 agonist ivuxolimab. The receptors come from an adult with an advanced solid tumor such as melanoma, head and neck, liver or kidney cancer. The CDR3 runs from the conserved cysteine through the conserved F or W. Fields, in order: CDR3 DNA, CDR3 protein, D gene, V gene, J gene, clone size. A D gene is named only where the DNA matches it firmly. The size of a clone is reported for some rows only, either as once, few or many, or as a class for expanded clones.

TGTGCCAGCAGCCTTCGACTGAGGAGCTCCTACAATGAGCAGTTCTTC	CASSLRLRSSYNEQFF	.	TRBV11-2	TRBJ2-1	.
TGTGCCAGCAGCTATGAGACAGGGAACGACCTGACTTTC	CASSYETGNDLTF	TRBD1	TRBV5-6	TRBJ2-6	.
TGTGCCAGCAGTCCAAGCGGGGGCGAGGTTCCGAATGAGCAGTTCTTC	CASSPSGGEVPNEQFF	TRBD2	TRBV27	TRBJ2-1	.
TGTGCCAGCAGCTTAGCGAATCAGATGGGTAACAATGAGCAGTTCTTC	CASSLANQMGNNEQFF	.	TRBV7-9	TRBJ2-1	.
TGTGCCAGCAGCGTAGTTGGGGCCACGAACACTGAAGCTTTCTTT	CASSVVGATNTEAFF	.	TRBV9	TRBJ1-1	few
TGTGCCAGCAGTTTAGGGCTAGCGGGAGAGTTAGATACGCAGTATTTT	CASSLGLAGELDTQYF	TRBD2	TRBV27	TRBJ2-3	.
TGTGCCACCGCTAGGGGTGAGCAGTTCTTC	CATARGEQFF	.	TRBV28	TRBJ2-1	.
TGTGCCAGCAGCGTAGCTCCCCTAGCGGCTAGCACAGATACGCAGTATTTT	CASSVAPLAASTDTQYF	TRBD2	TRBV9	TRBJ2-3	.
TGTGCCAGCCACGGCGGGCTGAACACCGGGGAGCTGTTTTTT	CASHGGLNTGELFF	.	TRBV7-9	TRBJ2-2	.
TGTGCCAGCAGCTTGCGGGCAGGGGACGGCACTGAAGCTTTCTTT	CASSLRAGDGTEAFF	.	TRBV5-5	TRBJ1-1	.
TGTGCCTGGAGTGTAGGGACAGAACCGCGGGAGCAGTACTTC	CAWSVGTEPREQYF	TRBD1	TRBV30	TRBJ2-7	.
TGCGCCAGCAGCCATCAGGGGGCGTACACTGAAGCTTTCTTT	CASSHQGAYTEAFF	TRBD1	TRBV5-1	TRBJ1-1	few
TGCGCCAGCAGTCGTACCGGAAACCAGGCCGAGACCCAGTACTTC	CASSRTGNQAETQYF	.	TRBV10-2	TRBJ2-5	.
TGTGCCAGCAGTTTCACGGCGCGGGGAGAGCGTGCTTTCTTT	CASSFTARGERAFF	.	TRBV7-8	TRBJ1-1	.
TGTGCCAGCAGCTCGACAGGCCTTCGTTCCTACGAGCAGTACTTC	CASSSTGLRSYEQYF	.	TRBV7-9	TRBJ2-7	.
TGTGCCAGCAGCCAAGAGGCGGCCAGCCAGGAGACCCAGTACTTC	CASSQEAASQETQYF	.	TRBV4-2	TRBJ2-5	.
TGTGCCACCAGCAGAGCCCTAGTTGCGCGGGGCTACACCTTC	CATSRALVARGYTF	.	TRBV15	TRBJ1-2	.
TGTGCCAGCAGTGAAGCGCTCGTGTGGGTCGGCTCCTACAATGAGCAGTTCTTC	CASSEALVWVGSYNEQFF	.	TRBV2	TRBJ2-1	.